These 30 T cell receptor beta chains were all obtained from the same sample, sequenced in a study of control samples from healthy donors and cancer patients. Clones were read by immunoSEQ multiplex PCR, and TCRdb kept only the in-frame ones, dropping some. The sample contains around 100,000 clones, more than 85% of which appear only once. The sequenced sample was PBMCs. All receptors come from a man in his sixties with lung cancer.

The CDR3 reads CASSSRRSPLHF. In DNA, the CDR3 is TGTGCCAGCAGCTCGCGAAGATCACCCCTCCACTTT. The rearrangement links TRBV7-3 to TRBJ1-6; D remains unclear. Germline CDR1 SGHTA, CDR2 FQGTGA. The CDR3 runs to 12 residues. Trimming removed 4 bases from V and 10 bases from J, with 8 bases in between.

The genes are TRBV6-5 and TRBJ1-2; maybe TRBD1 (6 bases). V lost 7 bases and J 0 bases, leaving 12 bases between the germline ends. The CDR3 contains 14 residues. The germline V gene encodes CDR1 MNHEY and CDR2 SVGAGI. The CDR3, as DNA: TGTGCCAGCATAGGGACAACTACTAACTATGGCTACACCTTC. Translation: CASIGTTTNYGYTF.

V usage is TRBV9 and J usage is TRBJ1-1; a possible D gene is TRBD1 (6 bases). This CDR3 has 15 residues. Looked up from germline, CDR1 is SGDLS and CDR2 is YYNGEE. The V end was cut by 4 bases, the J end by 0 bases, with 13 bases between. CDR3 in DNA: TGTGCCAGCAGCAAATACACAGGGATGAACACTGAAGCTTTCTTT. Translating it yields CASSKYTGMNTEAFF.

V usage is TRBV10-3 and J usage is TRBJ2-3; D gene ambiguous. The CDR3 consists of 12 residues. Trimming pared 3 bases from V and 0 bases from J, leaving 1 base between. Per the germline V gene, CDR1 is ENHRY and CDR2 is SYGVKD. The CDR3 DNA reads TGTGCCATCAGTGACAGCACAGATACGCAGTATTTT. This translates into CAISDSTDTQYF.

The V call is TRBV24-1, the J call TRBJ2-5, with D perhaps given as TRBD1 or TRBD2 (5 bases each). Looked up from germline, CDR1 is KGHDR and CDR2 is SFDVKD. The CDR3 is made up of 13 amino acids. The ends were cut back, 7 bases at V and 5 bases at J, with 13 bases in the middle. The CDR3 coding sequence is TGTGCCACCAGGGCCCCTGGGACGGAGACCCAGTACTTC. As protein: CATRAPGTETQYF.

This clone has a single count. This chain connects TRBV5-1 to TRBJ2-2; TRBD2 matches 7 bases. The CDR3 has 14 residues. Germline assignment: CDR1 SGHRS and CDR2 YFSETQ. V was pared by 0 bases and J by 10 bases, with 6 bases of the junction left unmatched. The CDR3 sequence is CASSLGDYGKELFF. In DNA form, the CDR3 reads TGCGCCAGCAGCTTGGGGGACTATGGGAAGGAGCTGTTTTTT. The full variable domain, completed using reference TRBV5-1 and TRBJ2-2, is KAGVTQTPRYLIKTRGQQVTLSCSPISGHRSVSWYQQTPGQGLQFLFEYFSETQRNKGNFPGRFSGRQFSNSRSEMNVSTLELGDSALYLCASSLGDYGKELFFGEGSRLTVL.

The chain joins TRBV11-2 to TRBJ2-3; TRBD1 might be the D (6 bases). In germline, CDR1 is SGHAT, CDR2 FQNNGV. The length of the CDR3 is 17 residues. Trimming removed 5 bases from V and 3 bases from J, with 21 bases in between. CDR3 sequence: CASSTFRGGIRTDTQYF. The DNA of the CDR3 is TGTGCCAGCAGCACCTTCAGGGGCGGAATTAGGACAGATACGCAGTATTTT.

This chain uses TRBV3-1 (or the pseudogene TRBV3-2) with TRBJ1-4, with D tentatively TRBD1 (5 bases). From germline, CDR1 is LGHDT and CDR2 YNNKEL (reference sequence). V shed 1 base and J shed 13 bases, with 16 bases lying between them. This CDR3 has 14 residues. CDR3 nucleotides: TGTGCCAGCAGCCAAGTAAGGGTCCGGGGGGTACTGTTTTTT. Protein sequence: CASSQVRVRGVLFF.

The chain couples TRBV24-1 to TRBJ2-6, with unresolved D. V lost 5 bases and J 2 bases, leaving 0 bases between the germline ends. The CDR3 is 12 residues long. Germline CDR1 KGHDR, CDR2 SFDVKD. CDR3 in DNA: TGTGCCACCAGTGCTGGGGCCAACGTCCTGACTTTC. Residues: CATSAGANVLTF.

This clone was found a few times. J is TRBJ2-3 and V is TRBV14; TRBD2 matches at 10 bases. J was trimmed by 1 base and V by 8 bases; bases with no gene match: 12. The CDR3 consists of 17 residues. CDR1 is SGHDN and CDR2 is FVKESK in the germline V gene. The CDR3 nucleotides read TGTGCCAGCGGGAGGCAGCGGGGGGGCCTGGGCACAGATACGCAGTATTTT. It yields the protein CASGRQRGGLGTDTQYF.

V is TRBV25-1 and J is TRBJ1-1, with a weak D call TRBD1 (5 bases). Germline loops: CDR1 MGHDK, CDR2 SYGVNS. Trimming removed 4 bases from V and 4 bases from J, with 13 bases in between. This CDR3 is built from 14 residues. In DNA form, the CDR3 reads TGTGCCAGCAGTGGAATTGGGACGCTCACTGAAGCTTTCTTT. Protein product: CASSGIGTLTEAFF.

The chain carries TRBV4-1 and TRBJ2-1, with D unclear. Germline V gives CDR1 MGHRA, CDR2 YSYEKL. This CDR3 has 16 residues. V was clipped by 0 bases and J by 5 bases, with 14 bases between them. CDR3 in DNA: TGCGCCAGCAGCCAAGATCTGAGGCAGCCGGACAATGAGCAGTTCTTC. Translating gives CASSQDLRQPDNEQFF.

The CDR3, as DNA: TGCAGCGTTGAACCCGACGGAGGGAAGACCCAGTACTTC. Its protein is CSVEPDGGKTQYF. The V and J genes are TRBV29-1 and TRBJ2-5; weak D call: TRBD2 (6 bases). The germline V gene encodes CDR1 SQVTM and CDR2 ANQGSEA. The CDR3 spans 13 residues. Trimming took off 2 bases at V and 6 bases at J, with 13 bases between the two ends.

J is TRBJ1-2 and V is TRBV7-8; TRBD1 agrees at 7 bases. Trimming took 5 bases from V and 6 from J; bases not matched to a gene: 12. CDR3 size: 15 residues. Germline-derived CDR1 and CDR2 are SGHVS and FQNEAQ. CDR3 in DNA: TGTGCCAGCAGCCTCGGTTGGCAGGGGGAAAATGGCTACACCTTC. It yields the protein CASSLGWQGENGYTF.

DNA for the CDR3: TGTGCCAGTAAGCTGGGGACGGTCTACAATCAGCCCCAGCATTTT. Translating gives CASKLGTVYNQPQHF. The chain joins TRBV19 to TRBJ1-5; TRBD1 might be the D (5 bases). V was trimmed by 7 bases and J by 3 bases, leaving 16 bases between them. This CDR3 has 15 amino acids. CDR1 LNHDA and CDR2 SQIVND come from the germline V gene (reference sequence).

V and J are TRBV24-1 and TRBJ2-3; D not resolved. Germline CDR1 KGHDR, CDR2 SFDVKD. The CDR3 totals 15 residues. The ends were cut back, 3 bases at V and 0 bases at J, with 9 bases in the middle. The CDR3 spells CATSDVRTSTDTQYF. The CDR3 DNA follows: TGTGCCACCAGTGATGTCAGAACTAGCACAGATACGCAGTATTTT.

The rearrangement links TRBV3-1 (or the pseudogene TRBV3-2) to TRBJ2-3; D unresolved. The CDR3 is 15 amino acids. V was clipped by 1 base and J by 0 bases, with 8 bases between them. Germline V gives CDR1 LGHDT, CDR2 YNNKEL (reference sequence). CDR3 protein: CASSQARDSTDTQYF. CDR3 nucleotide sequence: TGTGCCAGCAGCCAAGCCCGAGATAGCACAGATACGCAGTATTTT.

For the CDR3, the DNA is TGTGCCAGCAGCTACGACAGTCTGGGAAACACTGAAGCTTTCTTT. Amino acid sequence: CASSYDSLGNTEAFF. The chain recombines TRBV11-2 with TRBJ1-1; a weak D match, TRBD1 (5 bases). V shed 4 bases and J shed 2 bases, with 14 bases lying between them. The germline gives CDR1 SGHAT, CDR2 FQNNGV. This CDR3 spans 15 amino acids.

A note on this clone: One junction end disagrees with the germline gene, perhaps due to a read error. V and J are TRBV5-4 and TRBJ1-1; maybe TRBD1 (5 bases). This CDR3 contains 14 residues. Germline V gene data show CDR1 as SGHNT and CDR2 as YYREEE (reference sequence). The CDR3 bases are TGTGCCAGCAGCTCGACCCGGGACGCCCAGTCTAAGATCTTT. This gives the protein CASSSTRDAQSKIF.

The rearrangement uses TRBV3-1 (or the pseudogene TRBV3-2) and TRBJ2-5; D remains unclear. The V gene's germline CDR1 is LGHDT and CDR2 YNNKEL (reference sequence). The length of the CDR3 is 16 residues. V lost 5 bases and J 5 bases, leaving 21 bases between the germline ends. The CDR3 loop reads CASSSAVPSFSETQYF. The CDR3 DNA reads as TGTGCCAGCAGCTCAGCAGTTCCCTCTTTCTCTGAGACCCAGTACTTC.

The chain uses TRBV20-1 and TRBJ2-5; D possibly matches TRBD1 or TRBD2 (5 bases each). Germline CDR1 reads DFQATT; CDR2 reads SNEGSKA (reference sequence). This CDR3 comprises 14 residues. Trimming pared 3 bases from V and 2 bases from J, leaving 13 bases between. Written as DNA, the CDR3 is TGCAGTGCTAGTGGGGGTTTAGGGCAAGAGACCCAGTACTTC. Amino acids: CSASGGLGQETQYF.

The chain has TRBV7-2 and TRBJ2-2; the D call may be TRBD1 or TRBD2 (5 bases each). CDR1 is SGHTA and CDR2 is FQGNSA in the germline V gene. The CDR3 contains 15 residues. V shed 3 bases and J shed 1 base, with 9 bases lying between them. The CDR3 region has the DNA TGTGCCAGCAGCTTCCGGGACGTGAACACCGGGGAGCTGTTTTTT. Protein product: CASSFRDVNTGELFF.

The V and J genes are TRBV5-1 and TRBJ2-5; D perhaps matches TRBD1 (6 bases). V gave up 0 bases and J gave up 3 bases, with 9 bases separating them. Germline lookup yields CDR1 SGHRS and CDR2 YFSETQ. This CDR3 is built from 14 residues. The CDR3 DNA follows: TGCGCCAGCAGCTTGGGCCAGGGGAAAGAGACCCAGTACTTC. Its translation: CASSLGQGKETQYF.

The rearrangement links TRBV29-1 to TRBJ2-3; TRBD2 aligns across 9 bases. This CDR3 is 15 amino acids long. With 3 bases clipped from V and 0 bases from J, the junction kept 4 bases outside the gene matches. CDR1 and CDR2 from the germline V gene are SQVTM and ANQGSEA. CDR3 residues: CSVDGAGGSTDTQYF. In DNA form, the CDR3 reads TGCAGCGTTGACGGAGCGGGGGGTAGCACAGATACGCAGTATTTT.

This clone was picked up a small number of times. The chain recombines TRBV30 with TRBJ1-4; D is ambiguous. V dropped 5 bases and J dropped 16 bases, with 17 bases sitting between them. The length of the CDR3 is 11 residues. In germline, CDR1 is GTSNPN, CDR2 SVGIG (reference sequence). This chain's CDR3 is CAWHRPGKTFF. CDR3 sequence (DNA): TGTGCCTGGCATCGGCCCGGGAAGACGTTTTTT.

The genes are TRBV29-1 and TRBJ1-3, with D possibly TRBD1 on 6 matching bases. Per the germline V gene, CDR1 is SQVTM and CDR2 is ANQGSEA. The CDR3 has 13 residues. The germline V and J ends were trimmed by 4 bases and 2 bases, with 9 bases remaining between them. In nucleotides, the CDR3 is TGCAGCGTTGGGTCAGGGGCTGGAAACACCATATATTTT. Translated: CSVGSGAGNTIYF.

V and J are TRBV5-4 and TRBJ2-5; unclear D gene. The germline gives CDR1 SGHNT, CDR2 YYREEE (reference sequence). V lost 2 bases to trimming and J lost 3 bases, with 5 bases between them. The CDR3 runs 12 residues. The CDR3 sequence is CASSFPEETQYF. CDR3 DNA sequence: TGTGCCAGCAGCTTCCCCGAAGAGACCCAGTACTTC.

The chain has TRBV6-5 and TRBJ1-3; 7 bases are shared with TRBD1. V lost 6 bases to trimming and J lost 2 bases; unmatched junction nucleotides: 7. Germline loops: CDR1 MNHEY, CDR2 SVGAGI. The CDR3 runs to 15 residues. CDR3 protein: CASSRGTVTGNTIYF. For the CDR3, the DNA is TGTGCCAGCAGCCGAGGGACAGTCACTGGAAACACCATATATTTT.

The chain combines TRBV7-2 with TRBJ2-3; TRBD1 aligns across 7 bases. Per germline, CDR1 SGHTA and CDR2 FQGNSA. The V gene end was trimmed by 3 bases and the J gene end by 2 bases; junction bases not matched to a gene: 5. The CDR3 loop spans 15 amino acids. CDR3 DNA sequence: TGTGCCAGCAGCTTCGGACAGGTGGACACAGATACGCAGTATTTT. Translating gives CASSFGQVDTDTQYF.

This clone showed up just a few times. The chain couples TRBV6-4 to TRBJ2-1; perhaps TRBD2 as D (6 bases). V shed 5 bases and J shed 7 bases, with 12 bases lying between them. Germline V gene data show CDR1 as MRHNA and CDR2 as SNTAGT. CDR3 length: 13 residues. The CDR3 bases are TGTGCCAGCAGTTCCGGGGCGGGGAATGAGCAGTTCTTC. It encodes CASSSGAGNEQFF.